The T cell receptor (beta chain) described here comes from a study of T cell repertoires in cytomegalovirus infection. The CDR3 has 15 residues. V was pared by 1 base and J by 5 bases, with 14 bases between. Per the germline V gene, CDR1 is SGHDN and CDR2 is FVKESK. MiXCR, applied by TCRdb to the reads, yields one record per CDR3 protein. Here the sample spans 630,000 or so distinct CDR3 sequences, 20% to 25% being singletons. This clonotype was counted many times. J is TRBJ2-5 and V is TRBV14; D might be TRBD1 or TRBD2, each matching 6 bases. The clonotype was recovered from a human donor in good health (CMV status not recorded). Some clones in this sample may be carry-over from other donors' samples. The material sequenced was CD8+ T cells from PBMCs. CDR3 amino acids: CASSQGIGGAETQYF. As DNA, the CDR3 is TGTGCCAGCAGCCAAGGGATCGGGGGCGCGGAGACCCAGTACTTC.